This T cell receptor (beta chain) was recorded in a study of graft-versus-host responses after intestinal transplantation. The overall study: Recipients uniformly received anti-thymocyte globulin induction, followed by tacrolimus and steroids for around 3 years. Findings of the study overall: Within the allografts of patients who had graft-donor T cell macrochimerism, graft-versus-host to host-versus-graft clonal ratios were high. GvH clones were found in recipient marrow; some appeared first in ileum or blood. The highest levels of circulating GvH clones went along with early declines in HvG clones after transplant.

Germline V CDR1 and CDR2: PRHDT, FYEKMQ (reference sequence). Trimming shortened V by 0 bases and J by 3 bases, and 19 bases separated the two germline ends. The CDR3 is made up of 18 amino acids. Profiled with immunoSEQ multiplex PCR; TCRdb holds only in-frame clones, not every one. Among around 90,000 clones listed, over 80% were seen once. Points on this clone: No antigen is known for it.

Here the sequenced sample was unstimulated CD8+ T cells sorted from spleen or lymph node cells, taken before intestinal transplant. The gene calls are TRBV13 and TRBJ2-3; TRBD2 might be the D (6 bases). The sequence was obtained from a human donor who received an intestinal transplant. Here the CDR3 DNA reads TGTGCCAGCAGCTTAGGGTCGGACTACCAGTTTCGGACAGATACGCAGTATTTT. This gives the protein CASSLGSDYQFRTDTQYF.